The source of this T cell receptor beta chain is a study of blood T cell repertoires in COVID-19. Study at large: The samples span acute and convalescent COVID-19 from the United States, Italy and Spain. Sample material is recorded as cDNA or gDNA derived from T cells, B-cell-depleted T cells, or PBMCs.

The Seattle patients joined while their infection was active and were tracked longitudinally afterward. Authors' processing steps: The authors estimated nucleated cell counts from reference gene primer amplification. Assay used: immunoSEQ multiplex PCR; TCRdb lists only in-frame clones, some missing. The V and J calls and clone size were taken over from that table, and D and trimming were inferred from the DNA. The sample carries about 48,000 clones, about nine tenths recorded once. Germline CDR1 is WNHNN and CDR2 is SYGVQD (reference sequence). The V segment lost 2 bases and the J segment 0 bases; nucleotides outside the gene matches: 8. CDR3 length equals 17 residues.

V is TRBV10-1 and J is TRBJ2-3, with 7 bases fitting TRBD2. The TCR sequence derives from a woman older than 75 with COVID-19, enrolled during active disease. The sequencing input was peripheral blood. The CDR3 DNA sequence: TGCGCCAGCAGTGAGACTAGCGACCATTTTAGCACAGATACGCAGTATTTT. Its translation is CASSETSDHFSTDTQYF.